This T cell receptor (beta chain) appears in the sequencing data of a study of T cells expressing NK-cell markers (dated by TCRdb to 2018 to 2021). Background for the entire study: About eight donors provided sorted CD3+CD56+NKG2C+, CD3+CD56+NKG2C- and CD3+CD56-NKG2C+ T-cell subsets, whose TCR beta-chain repertoires were profiled. Among the eight sequenced donors, only one was HCMV-seronegative, while the other seven were HCMV-seropositive. The study sequenced eight donors, all healthy volunteers chosen at random: three men and five women. Illumina HiSeq 2000/2500, MiSeq or NextSeq was used to sequence libraries as 2 x 150 bp reads. What the research found in general, with its limitations: In about 6 donors, the dominant CD3+CD56+NKG2C+ clonotypes were found to rank among the top 10 CD8+ clonotypes and to make up roughly 1.0-7.0% of CD8+ T cells. It remained unclear whether the expanded NKG2C-expressing T cell clones were specific for HCMV antigens. Those dominant clonotypes were again the most abundant among CD3+CD56-NKG2C+ cells in several donors, at about 25-60.1%.

As for this clonotype: It lacks a known antigen.

A commercial ELISA kit detecting HCMV-specific IgG in serum was used to determine HCMV serostatus. Ficoll density gradient centrifugation was used to isolate peripheral blood mononuclear cells from blood. TCRdb lists the instrument as Illumina HiSeq 2000. The TCR beta cDNA libraries were made using 5'RACE template switching, a step that added both a universal primer site and unique molecular identifiers. cDNA synthesis was primed from the TCR beta constant segment and was followed by two successive PCR amplification steps. The source study handled its data this way. MIGEC handled demultiplexing of the reads and grouping by UMI, while MiTCR was used to assemble and quantify clonotypes. To exclude erroneous sequences, any TCR cDNA sequence not supported by at least two reads was discarded. The tcR package was used for downstream repertoire analysis, and clonotypes were matched across fractions by CDR3 nucleotide sequence plus V segment. VDJmatch was used to annotate antigen specificity against VDJdb, with one amino acid substitution allowed in CDR3. TCRdb reanalyzed the reads, keeping one entry per CDR3 protein sequence and omitting DNA. None of the V and J calls come from the authors' own analysis; TCRdb made them. The sample's table covers about 260,000 distinct CDR3 sequences. Roughly 4.2% of the sample belongs to the ten largest clones.

CDR1 is given as SNHLY and CDR2 as FYNNEI, both from the germline V gene. From cysteine to phenylalanine, the CDR3 is 14 amino acids long. No DNA has been recorded. The V and J segments used are TRBV2 and TRBJ2-1; with no DNA, the TCRdb D assignment of TRBD1 cannot be verified. Sequencing used blood T cells: a sorted CD56 or NKG2C T cell subset, CD4+ or CD8+ T cells, or bulk PBMC T cells (not recorded which). The source is a woman aged 18 to 75 in good health. The CDR3 sequence is CASSRDRPYNEQFF. With the portions outside the CDR3 filled from the reference TRBV2 and TRBJ2-1 genes, the complete variable region becomes EPEVTQTPSHQVTQMGQEVILRCVPISNHLYFYWYRQILGQKVEFLVSFYNNEISEKSEIFDDQFSVERPDGSNFTLKIRSTKLEDSAMYFCASSRDRPYNEQFFGPGTRLTVL.